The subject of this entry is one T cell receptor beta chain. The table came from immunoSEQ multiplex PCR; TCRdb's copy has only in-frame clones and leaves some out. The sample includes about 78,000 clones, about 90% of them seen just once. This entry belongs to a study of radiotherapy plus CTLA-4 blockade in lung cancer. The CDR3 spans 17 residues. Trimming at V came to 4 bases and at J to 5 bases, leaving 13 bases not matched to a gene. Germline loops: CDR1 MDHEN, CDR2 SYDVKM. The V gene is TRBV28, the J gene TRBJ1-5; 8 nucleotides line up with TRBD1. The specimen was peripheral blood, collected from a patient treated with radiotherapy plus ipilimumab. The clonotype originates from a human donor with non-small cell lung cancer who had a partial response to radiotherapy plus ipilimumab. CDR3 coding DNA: TGTGCCAGCAGTTCCTCCTTGGGTGCAGGGGGCGATCAGCCCCAGCATTTT. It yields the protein CASSSSLGAGGDQPQHF.